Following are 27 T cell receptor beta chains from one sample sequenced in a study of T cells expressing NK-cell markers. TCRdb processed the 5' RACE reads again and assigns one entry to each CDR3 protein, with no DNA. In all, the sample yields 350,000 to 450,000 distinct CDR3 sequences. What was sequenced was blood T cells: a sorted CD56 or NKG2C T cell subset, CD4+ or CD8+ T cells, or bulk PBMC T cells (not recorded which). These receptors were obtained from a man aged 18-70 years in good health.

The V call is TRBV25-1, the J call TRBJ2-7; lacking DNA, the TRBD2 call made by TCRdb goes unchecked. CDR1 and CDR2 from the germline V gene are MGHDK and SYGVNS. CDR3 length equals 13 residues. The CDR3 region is CARGKAGGHEQYF.

This CDR3 is CASSFPGGGSYEQYF. The chain carries TRBV7-2 and TRBJ2-7; the D call from TCRdb, TRBD1, cannot be confirmed without DNA. The CDR3 is 15 residues long. Germline V gene sequence: CDR1 SGHTA, CDR2 FQGNSA.

The CDR3 here is CASTLTGREQFF. The rearrangement joins TRBV5-1 to TRBJ2-1; no DNA is available, so the TRBD1 call from TCRdb remains unchecked. Germline loops: CDR1 SGHRS, CDR2 YFSETQ. The CDR3 length is 12 residues.

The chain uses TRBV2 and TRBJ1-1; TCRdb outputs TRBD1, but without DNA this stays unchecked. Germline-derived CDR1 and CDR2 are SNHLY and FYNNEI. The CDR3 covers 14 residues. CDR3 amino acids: CATGGGSMNTEAFF.

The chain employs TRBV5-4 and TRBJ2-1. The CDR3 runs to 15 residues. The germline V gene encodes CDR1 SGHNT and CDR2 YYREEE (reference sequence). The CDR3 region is CASSLAGDPYNEQFF.

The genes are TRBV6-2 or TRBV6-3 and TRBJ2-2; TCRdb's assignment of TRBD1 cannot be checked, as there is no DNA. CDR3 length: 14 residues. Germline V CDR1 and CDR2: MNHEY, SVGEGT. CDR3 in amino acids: CASCETLGTGELFF.

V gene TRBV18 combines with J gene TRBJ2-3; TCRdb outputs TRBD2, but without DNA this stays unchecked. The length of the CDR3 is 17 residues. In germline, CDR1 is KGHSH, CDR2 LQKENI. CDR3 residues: CASSRLTSGGHTDTQYF.

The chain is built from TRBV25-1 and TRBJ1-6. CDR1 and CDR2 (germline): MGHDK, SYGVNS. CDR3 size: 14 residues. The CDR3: CASSEYTANSPLHF.

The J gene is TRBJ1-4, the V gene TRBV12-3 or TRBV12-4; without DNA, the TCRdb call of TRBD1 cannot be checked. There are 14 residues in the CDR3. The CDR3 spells CASKPGPTNEKLFF.

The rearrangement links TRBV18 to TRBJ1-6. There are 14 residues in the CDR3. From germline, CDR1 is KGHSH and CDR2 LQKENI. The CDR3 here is CASSSGLSGSPLHF.

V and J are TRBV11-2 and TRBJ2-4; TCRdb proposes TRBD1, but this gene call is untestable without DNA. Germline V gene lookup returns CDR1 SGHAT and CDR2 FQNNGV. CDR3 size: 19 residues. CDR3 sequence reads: CASSETGTGRILAKNIQYF.

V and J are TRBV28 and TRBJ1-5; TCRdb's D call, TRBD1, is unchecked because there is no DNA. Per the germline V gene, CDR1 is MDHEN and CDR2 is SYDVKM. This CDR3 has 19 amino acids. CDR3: CASSPYPDRLLYSNQPQHF.

CDR3: CSAGDRGRTDTQYF. This sequence joins TRBV20-1 and TRBJ2-3; without DNA, the TCRdb call of TRBD1 cannot be checked. The germline V gene has CDR1 DFQATT and CDR2 SNEGSKA (reference sequence). The CDR3 is made up of 14 amino acids.

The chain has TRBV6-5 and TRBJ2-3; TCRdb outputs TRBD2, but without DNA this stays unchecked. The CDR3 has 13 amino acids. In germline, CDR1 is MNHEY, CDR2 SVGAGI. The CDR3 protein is CASSYSREETQYF.

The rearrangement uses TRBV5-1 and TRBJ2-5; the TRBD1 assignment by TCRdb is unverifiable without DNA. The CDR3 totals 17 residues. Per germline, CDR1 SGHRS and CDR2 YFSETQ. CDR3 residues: CASSPPVFRGGQETQYF. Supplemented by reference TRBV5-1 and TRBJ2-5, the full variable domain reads KAGVTQTPRYLIKTRGQQVTLSCSPISGHRSVSWYQQTPGQGLQFLFEYFSETQRNKGNFPGRFSGRQFSNSRSEMNVSTLELGDSALYLCASSPPVFRGGQETQYFGPGTRLLVL.

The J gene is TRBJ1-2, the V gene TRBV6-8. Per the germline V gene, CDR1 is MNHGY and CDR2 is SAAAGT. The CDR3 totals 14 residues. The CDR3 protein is CASSYEESFYGYTF.

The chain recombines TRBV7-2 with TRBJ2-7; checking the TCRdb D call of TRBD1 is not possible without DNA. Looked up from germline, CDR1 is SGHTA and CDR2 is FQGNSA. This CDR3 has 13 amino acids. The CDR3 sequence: CASSPHRLDEQYF.

This CDR3 is CSAPPRDRDIYTQYF. The chain couples TRBV20-1 to TRBJ2-3; TCRdb calls TRBD1, which cannot be checked without DNA. The CDR3 length is 15 residues. Germline V gene sequence: CDR1 DFQATT, CDR2 SNEGSKA (reference sequence).

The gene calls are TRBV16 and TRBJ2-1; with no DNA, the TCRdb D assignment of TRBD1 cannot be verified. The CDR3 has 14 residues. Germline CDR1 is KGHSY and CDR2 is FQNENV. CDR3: CASSQSGGYNEQFF.

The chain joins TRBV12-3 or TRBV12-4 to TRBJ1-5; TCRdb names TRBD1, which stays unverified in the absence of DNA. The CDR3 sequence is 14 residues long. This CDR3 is CASTSRDRDQPQHF.

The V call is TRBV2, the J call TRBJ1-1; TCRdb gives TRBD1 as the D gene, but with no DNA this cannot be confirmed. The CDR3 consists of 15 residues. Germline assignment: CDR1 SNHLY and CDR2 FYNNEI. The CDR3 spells CASSSTGSGNTEAFF.

CDR3 protein: CSALSTGSNQPQHF. The chain links TRBV20-1 to TRBJ1-5; the D gene TCRdb calls, TRBD1, cannot be checked with no DNA. The germline V gene encodes CDR1 DFQATT and CDR2 SNEGSKA (reference sequence). The CDR3 totals 14 residues.

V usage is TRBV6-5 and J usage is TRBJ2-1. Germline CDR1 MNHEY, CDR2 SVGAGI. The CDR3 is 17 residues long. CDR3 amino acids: CASSYSRWRGSYNEQFF.

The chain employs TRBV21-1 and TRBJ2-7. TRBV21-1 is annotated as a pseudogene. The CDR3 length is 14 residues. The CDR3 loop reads CASSRKQSRYEQYF.

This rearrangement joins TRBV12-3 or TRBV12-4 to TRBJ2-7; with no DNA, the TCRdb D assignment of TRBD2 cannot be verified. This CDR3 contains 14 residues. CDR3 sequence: CASSPSTGRGEQYF.

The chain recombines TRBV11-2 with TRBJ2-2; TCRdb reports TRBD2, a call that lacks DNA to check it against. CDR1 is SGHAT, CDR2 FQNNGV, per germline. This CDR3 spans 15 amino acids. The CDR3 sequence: CASTRLAGGFGELFF. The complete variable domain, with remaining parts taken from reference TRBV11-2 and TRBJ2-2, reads EAGVAQSPRYKIIEKRQSVAFWCNPISGHATLYWYQQILGQGPKLLIQFQNNGVVDDSQLPKDRFSAERLKGVDSTLKIQPAKLEDSAVYLCASTRLAGGFGELFFGEGSRLTVL.

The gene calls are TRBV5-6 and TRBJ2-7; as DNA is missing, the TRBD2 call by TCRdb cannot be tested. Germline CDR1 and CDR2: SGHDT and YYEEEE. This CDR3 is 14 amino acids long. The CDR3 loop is CASSLILGDYEQYF.